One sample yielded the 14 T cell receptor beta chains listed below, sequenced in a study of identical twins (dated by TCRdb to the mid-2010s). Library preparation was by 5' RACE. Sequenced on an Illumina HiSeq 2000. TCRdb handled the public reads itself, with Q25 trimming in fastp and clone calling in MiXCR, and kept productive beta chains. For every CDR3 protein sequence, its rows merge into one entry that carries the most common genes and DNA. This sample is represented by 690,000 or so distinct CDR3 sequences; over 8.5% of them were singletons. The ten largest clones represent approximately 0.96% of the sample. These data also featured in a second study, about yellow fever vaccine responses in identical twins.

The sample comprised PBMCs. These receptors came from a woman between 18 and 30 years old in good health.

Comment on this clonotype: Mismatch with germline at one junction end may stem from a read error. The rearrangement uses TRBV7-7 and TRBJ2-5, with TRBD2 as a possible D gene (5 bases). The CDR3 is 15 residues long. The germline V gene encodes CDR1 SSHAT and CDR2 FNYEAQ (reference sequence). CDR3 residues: CASSPLVGSGETQYF. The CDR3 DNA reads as TGTGCTAGCAGCCCGTTGGTGGGATCGGGGGAGACCCAGTACTTC.

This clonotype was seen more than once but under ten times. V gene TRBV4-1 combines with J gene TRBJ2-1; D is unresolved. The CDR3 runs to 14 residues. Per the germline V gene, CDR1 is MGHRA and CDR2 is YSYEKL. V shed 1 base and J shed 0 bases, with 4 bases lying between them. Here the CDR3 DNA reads TGCGCCAGCAGCCAAGCGAGCTCCTACAATGAGCAGTTCTTC. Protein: CASSQASSYNEQFF.

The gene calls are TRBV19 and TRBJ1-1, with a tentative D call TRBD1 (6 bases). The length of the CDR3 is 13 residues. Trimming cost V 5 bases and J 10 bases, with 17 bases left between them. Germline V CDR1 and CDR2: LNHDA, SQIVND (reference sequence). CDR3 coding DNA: TGTGCCAGTAGTTCGCGATCGACAGGTGCAGCTTTCTTT. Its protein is CASSSRSTGAAFF.

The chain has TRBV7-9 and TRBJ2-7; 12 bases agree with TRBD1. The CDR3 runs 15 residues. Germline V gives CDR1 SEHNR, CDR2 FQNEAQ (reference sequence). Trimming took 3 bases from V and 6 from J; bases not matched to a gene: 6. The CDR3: CASSLGTGGRAEQYF. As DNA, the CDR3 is TGTGCCAGCAGCTTGGGGACAGGGGGCCGGGCCGAGCAGTACTTC.

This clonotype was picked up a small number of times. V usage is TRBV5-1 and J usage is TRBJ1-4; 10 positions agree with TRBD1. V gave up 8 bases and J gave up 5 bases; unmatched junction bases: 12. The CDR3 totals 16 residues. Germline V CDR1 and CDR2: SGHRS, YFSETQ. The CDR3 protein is CASFRAPGQGNEKLFF. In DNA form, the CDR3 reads TGCGCCAGTTTCCGAGCTCCGGGACAGGGGAATGAAAAACTGTTTTTT.

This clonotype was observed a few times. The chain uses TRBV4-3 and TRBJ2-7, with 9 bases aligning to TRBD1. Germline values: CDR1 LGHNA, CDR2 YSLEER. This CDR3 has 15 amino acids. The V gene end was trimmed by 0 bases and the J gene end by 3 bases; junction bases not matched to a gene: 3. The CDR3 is CASSQDMGQGYEQYF. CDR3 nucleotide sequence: TGCGCCAGCAGCCAAGATATGGGACAGGGCTACGAGCAGTACTTC.

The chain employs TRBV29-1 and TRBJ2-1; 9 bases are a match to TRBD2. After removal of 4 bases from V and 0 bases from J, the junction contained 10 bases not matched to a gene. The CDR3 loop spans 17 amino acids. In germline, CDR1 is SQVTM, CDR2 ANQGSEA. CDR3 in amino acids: CSVVGREGLSSYNEQFF. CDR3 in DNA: TGCAGCGTTGTGGGGCGGGAGGGCCTGAGCTCCTACAATGAGCAGTTCTTC.

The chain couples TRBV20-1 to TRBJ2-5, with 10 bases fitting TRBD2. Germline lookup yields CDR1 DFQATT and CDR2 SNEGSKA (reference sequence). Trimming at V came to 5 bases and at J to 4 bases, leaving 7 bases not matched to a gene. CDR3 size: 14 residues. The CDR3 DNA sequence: TGCAGTGCTCCTCTAGCGGGGGCCGGAGAGACCCAGTACTTC. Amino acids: CSAPLAGAGETQYF.

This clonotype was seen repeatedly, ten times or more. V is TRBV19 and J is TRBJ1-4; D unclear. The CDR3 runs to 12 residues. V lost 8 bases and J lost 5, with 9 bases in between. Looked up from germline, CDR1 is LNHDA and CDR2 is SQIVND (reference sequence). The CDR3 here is CASSRSNEKLFF. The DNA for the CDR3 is TGTGCCAGTTCACGGTCAAATGAAAAACTGTTTTTT.

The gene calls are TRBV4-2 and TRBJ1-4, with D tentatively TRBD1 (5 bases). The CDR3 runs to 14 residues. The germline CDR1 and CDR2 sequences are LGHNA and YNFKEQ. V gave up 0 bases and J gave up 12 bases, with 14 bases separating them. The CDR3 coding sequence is TGTGCCAGCAGCCAAGAGGGGGGGGTGGAGGAACTGTTTTTT. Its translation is CASSQEGGVEELFF.

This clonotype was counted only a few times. The CDR3 spells CASSYLGAQSSETQYF. The CDR3 region has the DNA TGTGCCAGCAGCTACCTGGGGGCGCAGAGTTCAGAGACCCAGTACTTC. The V and J genes are TRBV28 and TRBJ2-5; D might be TRBD1 (6 bases). Germline V lookup: CDR1 MDHEN, CDR2 SYDVKM. CDR3 length: 16 residues. The V gene lost 6 bases and the J gene lost 4 bases, with 21 bases spanning the gap.

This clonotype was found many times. The CDR3: CSALLGETQYF. CDR3 bases: TGCAGCGCGCTTTTAGGGGAGACCCAGTACTTC. This chain joins TRBV29-1 and TRBJ2-5, with no clear D. The CDR3 length is 11 residues. Trimming took 7 bases from V and 5 from J, leaving 11 bases between them. Germline V gene lookup returns CDR1 SQVTM and CDR2 ANQGSEA.

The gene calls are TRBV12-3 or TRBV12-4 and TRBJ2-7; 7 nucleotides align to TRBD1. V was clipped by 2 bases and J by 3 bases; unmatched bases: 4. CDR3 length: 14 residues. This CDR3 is CASSLQQGYYEQYF. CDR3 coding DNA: TGTGCCAGCAGTTTACAACAGGGGTACTACGAGCAGTACTTC.

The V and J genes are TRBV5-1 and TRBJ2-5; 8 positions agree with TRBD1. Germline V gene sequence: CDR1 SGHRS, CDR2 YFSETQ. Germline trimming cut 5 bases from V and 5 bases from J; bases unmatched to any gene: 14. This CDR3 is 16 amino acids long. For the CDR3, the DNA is TGCGCCAGCAGGACTGAACTGACAGGGGTCCGGGAGACCCAGTACTTC. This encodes CASRTELTGVRETQYF.